This section outlines one T cell receptor (beta chain) sequence together with its context. The data are from a study of T cell changes during pregnancy in multiple sclerosis. Libraries were prepared by immunoSEQ multiplex PCR; TCRdb keeps only in-frame clonotypes and omits some of them. This sample yields about 38,000 clones, of which 92% are seen a single time; under 0.4% belongs to the top ten. This sample comprised CD4+ T cells from peripheral blood mononuclear cells, obtained after pregnancy. The clonotype was recovered from a female donor in good health, enrolled as a control in a pregnancy study.

The CDR3 protein is CASSPGHVRTGELFF. For the CDR3, the DNA is TGCGCCAGCAGCCCCGGTCATGTTAGAACCGGGGAGCTGTTTTTT. The chain couples TRBV5-1 to TRBJ2-2; the D is unclear. CDR3 size: 15 residues. V was shortened by 4 bases and J by 5 bases, with 15 bases between the two germline ends. Germline V gene sequence: CDR1 SGHRS, CDR2 YFSETQ.